This T cell receptor beta chain was obtained from a study of identifying expanded T cells in peripheral blood. Between the trimmed V and J ends, which lost 6 bases and 4 bases, there was a span of 21 bases. The germline V gene has CDR1 MRHNA and CDR2 SNTAGT. CDR3 size: 17 residues. Produced via immunoSEQ multiplex PCR; TCRdb's table is partial and in-frame only. The table shows around 90,000 clones, with approximately 88% occurring only once. The chain couples TRBV6-4 to TRBJ2-2; D may be TRBD2 (7 bases). The specimen sequenced was blood. This TCR came from a person between 18 and 70 years old in good health. This CDR3 reads CASSRGGGGAGTGELFF. The CDR3 bases are TGTGCCAGCAGCCGCGGTGGGGGGGGCGCCGGCACCGGGGAGCTGTTTTTT.